This paragraph covers one T cell receptor beta chain sequence. The protocol was immunoSEQ multiplex PCR, while the TCRdb copy is restricted to in-frame clones and leaves out a portion. The table includes about 820,000 clones, 85% to 95% detected once. This specimen belongs to a study of shared clonotypes between healthy human individuals. The naive CD8 subset, CD45RO-negative cells positively selected for CCR7, excluded terminally differentiated effector memory CD45RA+ cells. After removal of 3 bases from V and 3 bases from J, the junction contained 3 bases not matched to a gene. This CDR3 comprises 14 residues. The germline gives CDR1 SGDLS, CDR2 YYNGEE.

The chain employs TRBV9 and TRBJ2-5; the match to TRBD1 covers 9 bases. The sequence came from a man between 25 and 39 years old in good health. The sample consisted of naive CD8+ T cells sorted from blood. Here the CDR3 reads CASSGGQGEETQYF. DNA for the CDR3: TGTGCCAGCAGCGGGGGACAGGGCGAAGAGACCCAGTACTTC.